This TCR beta chain was sequenced for a study of tumor-infiltrating lymphocytes in primary liver carcinoma. CDR1 and CDR2 (germline): SQVTM, ANQGSEA. This CDR3 contains 13 residues. A primer matching the constant region was used to make TCR beta cDNA from 450 to 500 ng of total RNA. The TCR beta library was amplified through three nested multiplex PCR rounds in a modified ARM-PCR procedure. TRBV1-TRBV30 forward primers and a C-beta reverse primer were used in the first two PCR rounds, which each ran for about 9 cycles. TCRdb used MiXCR to reprocess the multiplex PCR reads, holding one entry per CDR3 protein. In the table there are 60,000 or so distinct CDR3 sequences, over 65% of which are singletons. RNA and DNA were co-extracted from roughly 20-30 mg of unsorted bulk tissue. A note on this clonotype: A junction end diverges from the germline sequence, so it may reflect a read error.

Material: liver tumor tissue from sampling region 2. The subset denotes: tumor region T2, inferior pole. The origin of this receptor is a man between 35 and 55 years old with primary liver carcinoma and hepatitis B virus infection. The V call is TRBV29-1, the J call TRBJ1-5; tentatively, D is TRBD1 (6 bases). CDR3 sequence reads: CGVVGQIDQPQHF. For the CDR3, the DNA is TGCGGCGTTGTCGGACAGATCGATCAGCCCCAGCATTTC.